The 5 T cell receptor beta chains given below trace back to one sample, sequenced in a study of blood T cell repertoires in COVID-19. TCRdb's table, derived via immunoSEQ multiplex PCR, lists solely in-frame clones and lacks some. Of roughly 110,000 clones in the sample, around 78% are singletons; the top ten hold approximately 6.2%. Sequences were obtained from peripheral blood. The receptors originated from a man older than 75 with COVID-19, enrolled during active disease.

V usage is TRBV5-1 and J usage is TRBJ2-1; TRBD2 matches at 10 bases. V lost 4 bases and J lost 4; bases outside the gene matches: 8. Germline CDR1 and CDR2: SGHRS and YFSETQ. The CDR3 is 16 amino acids. The CDR3 DNA sequence: TGCGCCAGCAGCCAGCCGGGACTAGCGTCGTACAATGAGCAGTTCTTC. It is translated as CASSQPGLASYNEQFF.

This clone was recorded once. V usage is TRBV7-2 and J usage is TRBJ2-1; possibly TRBD2 for D (5 bases). The CDR3 spans 14 residues. V shed 5 bases and J shed 7 bases, with 15 bases lying between them. Germline lookup yields CDR1 SGHTA and CDR2 FQGNSA. The CDR3 nucleotides read TGTGCCAGCAGCATTAGCGTCCGAAGGAATGAGCAGTTCTTC. This gives the protein CASSISVRRNEQFF.

The rearrangement joins TRBV6-5 to TRBJ1-2; TRBD1 agrees at 9 bases. V was clipped by 6 bases and J by 3 bases; unmatched bases: 2. Looked up from germline, CDR1 is MNHEY and CDR2 is SVGAGI. The length of the CDR3 is 13 residues. The CDR3: CASSGQGHYGYTF. The DNA of the CDR3 is TGTGCCAGCAGCGGACAGGGGCACTATGGCTACACCTTC.

This clone came up many times. This chain links TRBV4-3 with TRBJ2-7; the D gene is possibly TRBD2 (6 bases). Germline CDR1 reads LGHNA; CDR2 reads YSLEER. V was cut by 0 bases and J by 2 bases, with 17 bases left in between. The CDR3 is 17 residues long. The CDR3 region has the DNA TGCGCCAGCAGCCAAGATGTAGGGGAGGCGGGGACCTACGAGCAGTACTTC. It is translated as CASSQDVGEAGTYEQYF.

V usage is TRBV18 and J usage is TRBJ2-5; 9 bases fit TRBD1. J lost 2 bases, V lost 6 bases, and 7 bases had no gene match. This CDR3 has 15 amino acids. Germline V gene sequence: CDR1 KGHSH, CDR2 LQKENI. For the CDR3, the DNA is TGTGCCAGCTCGGGGGGACAGGGACGTCAAGAGACCCAGTACTTC. It yields the protein CASSGGQGRQETQYF.